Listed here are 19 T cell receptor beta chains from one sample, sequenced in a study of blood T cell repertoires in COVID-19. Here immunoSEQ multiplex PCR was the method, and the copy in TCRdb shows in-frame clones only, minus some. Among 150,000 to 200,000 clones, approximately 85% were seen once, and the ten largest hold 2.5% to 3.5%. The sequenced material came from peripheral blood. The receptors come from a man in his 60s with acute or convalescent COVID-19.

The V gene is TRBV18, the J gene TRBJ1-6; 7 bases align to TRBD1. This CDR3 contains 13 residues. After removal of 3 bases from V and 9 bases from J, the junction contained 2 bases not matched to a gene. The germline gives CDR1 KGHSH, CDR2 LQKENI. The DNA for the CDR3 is TGTGCCAGCTCACCGACAGGGACTTCACCCCTCCACTTT. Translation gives CASSPTGTSPLHF.

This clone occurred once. The CDR3 DNA sequence: TGCGCCAGCAGCTTGGCCGTGCAGGGATACACTGAAGCTTTCTTT. This sequence encodes CASSLAVQGYTEAFF. V gene TRBV5-1 combines with J gene TRBJ1-1; tentative D call: TRBD1 (5 bases). V was clipped by 0 bases and J by 3 bases, with 12 bases between them. The V gene's germline CDR1 is SGHRS and CDR2 YFSETQ. This CDR3 has 15 residues.

The CDR3 is CASRVAGVGGETQYF. The CDR3 region has the DNA TGTGCCAGTAGGGTAGCGGGAGTAGGCGGAGAGACCCAGTACTTC. The chain is built from TRBV19 and TRBJ2-5; 9 positions match TRBD2. Unmatched junction bases numbered 9, after V lost 6 bases and J lost 4 bases. The germline gives CDR1 LNHDA, CDR2 SQIVND (reference sequence). The length of the CDR3 is 15 residues.

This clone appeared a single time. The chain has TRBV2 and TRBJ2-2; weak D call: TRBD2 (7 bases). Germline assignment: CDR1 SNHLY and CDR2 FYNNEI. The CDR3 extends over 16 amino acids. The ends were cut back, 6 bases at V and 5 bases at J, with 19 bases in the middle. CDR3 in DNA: TGTGCCAGCAGCCGCTTGGGGGGGCAGGGGACCGGGGAGCTGTTTTTT. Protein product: CASSRLGGQGTGELFF.

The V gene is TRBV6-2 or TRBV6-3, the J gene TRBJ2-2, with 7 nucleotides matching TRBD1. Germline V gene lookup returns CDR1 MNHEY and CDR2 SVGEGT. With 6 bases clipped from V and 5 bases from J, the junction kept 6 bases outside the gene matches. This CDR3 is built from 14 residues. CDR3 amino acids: CASSPRTGTGELFF. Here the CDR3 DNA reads TGTGCCAGCAGCCCCCGGACAGGTACCGGGGAGCTGTTTTTT.

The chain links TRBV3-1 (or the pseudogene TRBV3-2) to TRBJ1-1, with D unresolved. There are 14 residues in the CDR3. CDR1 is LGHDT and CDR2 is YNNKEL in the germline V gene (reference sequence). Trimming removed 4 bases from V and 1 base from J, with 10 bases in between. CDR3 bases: TGTGCCAGCAGCCTAGTTTCCGGGAACACTGAAGCTTTCTTT. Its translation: CASSLVSGNTEAFF.

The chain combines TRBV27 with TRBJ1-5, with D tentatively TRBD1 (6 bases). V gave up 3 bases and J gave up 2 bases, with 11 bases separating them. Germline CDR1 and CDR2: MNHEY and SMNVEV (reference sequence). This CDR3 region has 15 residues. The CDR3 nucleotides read TGTGCCAGCAGTTTCCGGGGGGCCGGCAATCAGCCCCAGCATTTT. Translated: CASSFRGAGNQPQHF.

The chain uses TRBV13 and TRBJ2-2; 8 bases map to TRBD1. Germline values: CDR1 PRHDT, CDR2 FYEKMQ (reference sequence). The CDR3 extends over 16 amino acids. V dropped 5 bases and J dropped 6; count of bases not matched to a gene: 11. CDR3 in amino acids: CASSRAGQGGSGELFF. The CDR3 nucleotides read TGTGCCAGCAGCCGAGCTGGACAGGGTGGATCCGGGGAGCTGTTTTTT.

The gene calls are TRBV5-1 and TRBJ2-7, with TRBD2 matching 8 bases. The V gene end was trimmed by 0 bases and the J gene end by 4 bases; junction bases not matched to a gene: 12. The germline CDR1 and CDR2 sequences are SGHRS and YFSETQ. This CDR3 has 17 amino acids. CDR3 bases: TGCGCCAGCAGCTTGGACTTGGGGGGGCGGGGGGATTACGAGCAGTACTTC. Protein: CASSLDLGGRGDYEQYF.

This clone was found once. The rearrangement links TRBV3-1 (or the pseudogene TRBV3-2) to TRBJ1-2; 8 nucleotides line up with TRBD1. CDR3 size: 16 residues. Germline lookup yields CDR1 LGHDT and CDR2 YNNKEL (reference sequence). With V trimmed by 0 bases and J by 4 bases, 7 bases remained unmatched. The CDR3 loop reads CASSQDWAGGFYGYTF. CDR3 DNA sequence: TGTGCCAGCAGCCAAGATTGGGCAGGGGGCTTCTATGGCTACACCTTC.

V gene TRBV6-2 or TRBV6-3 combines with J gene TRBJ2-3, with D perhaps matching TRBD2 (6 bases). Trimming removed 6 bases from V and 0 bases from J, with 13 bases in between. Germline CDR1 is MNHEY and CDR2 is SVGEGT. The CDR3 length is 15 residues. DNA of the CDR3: TGTGCCAGCAGCCCACCGGGACTTAGCACAGATACGCAGTATTTT. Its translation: CASSPPGLSTDTQYF.

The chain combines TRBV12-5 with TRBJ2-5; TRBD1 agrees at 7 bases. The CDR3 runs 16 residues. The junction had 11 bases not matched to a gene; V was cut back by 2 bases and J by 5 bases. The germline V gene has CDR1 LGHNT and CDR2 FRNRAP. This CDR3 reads CASGLRQGRGQETQYF. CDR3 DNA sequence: TGTGCTAGTGGTTTGAGACAGGGAAGGGGCCAGGAGACCCAGTACTTC. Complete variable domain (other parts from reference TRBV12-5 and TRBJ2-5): DARVTQTPRHKVTEMGQEVTMRCQPILGHNTVFWYRQTMMQGLELLAYFRNRAPLDDSGMPKDRFSAEMPDATLATLKIQPSEPRDSAVYFCASGLRQGRGQETQYFGPGTRLLVL.

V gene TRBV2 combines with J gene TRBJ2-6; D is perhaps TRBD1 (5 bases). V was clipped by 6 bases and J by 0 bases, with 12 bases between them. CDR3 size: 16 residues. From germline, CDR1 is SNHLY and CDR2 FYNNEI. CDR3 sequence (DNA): TGTGCCAGCAGCCCCGACAGACGCTCTGGGGCCAACGTCCTGACTTTC. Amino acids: CASSPDRRSGANVLTF.

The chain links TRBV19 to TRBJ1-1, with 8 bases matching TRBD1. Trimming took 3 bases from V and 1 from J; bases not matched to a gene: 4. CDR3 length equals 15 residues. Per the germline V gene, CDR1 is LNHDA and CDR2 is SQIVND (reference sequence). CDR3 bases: TGTGCCAGTAGTATCGGCGGACAGGGGAACACTGAAGCTTTCTTT. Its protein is CASSIGGQGNTEAFF.

As DNA, the CDR3 is TGTGCCAGCTCACCGACTTCGACAGCGCAGCCCCAGCATTTT. It yields the protein CASSPTSTAQPQHF. V gene TRBV18 combines with J gene TRBJ1-5; tentatively, D is TRBD1 (5 bases). The V gene lost 3 bases and the J gene lost 7 bases, with 13 bases spanning the gap. Germline values: CDR1 KGHSH, CDR2 LQKENI. This CDR3 contains 14 residues.

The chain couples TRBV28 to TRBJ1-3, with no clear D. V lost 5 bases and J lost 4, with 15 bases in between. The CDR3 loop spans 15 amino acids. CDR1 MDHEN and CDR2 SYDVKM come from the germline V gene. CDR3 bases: TGTGCCAGCAGTCCCTTGGCGGCCCTGGGAAACACCATATATTTT. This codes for CASSPLAALGNTIYF.

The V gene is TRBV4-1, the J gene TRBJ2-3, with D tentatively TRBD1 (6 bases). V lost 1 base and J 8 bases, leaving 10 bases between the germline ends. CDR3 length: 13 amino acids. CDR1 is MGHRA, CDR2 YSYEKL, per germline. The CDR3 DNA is TGCGCCAGCAGCCAAGTGGGGGCGGGTACGCAGTATTTT. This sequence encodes CASSQVGAGTQYF.

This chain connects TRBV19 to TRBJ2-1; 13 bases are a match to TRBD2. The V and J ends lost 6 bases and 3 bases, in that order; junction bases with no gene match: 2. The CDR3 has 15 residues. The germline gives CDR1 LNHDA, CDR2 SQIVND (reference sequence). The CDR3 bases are TGTGCCAGTAGACGGACTAGCGGGGGCTACAATGAGCAGTTCTTC. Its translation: CASRRTSGGYNEQFF. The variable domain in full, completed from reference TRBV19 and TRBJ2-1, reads DGGITQSPKYLFRKEGQNVTLSCEQNLNHDAMYWYRQDPGQGLRLIYYSQIVNDFQKGDIAEGYSVSREKKESFPLTVTSAQKNPTAFYLCASRRTSGGYNEQFFGPGTRLTVL.

The chain's CDR3 is CASSQDGPGSREQYF. The CDR3 nucleotides are TGCGCCAGCAGCCAAGATGGGCCAGGGTCGCGCGAGCAGTACTTC. The gene calls are TRBV4-3 and TRBJ2-7; weak D call: TRBD1 (5 bases). CDR3 length: 15 amino acids. The V and J ends lost 0 bases and 6 bases respectively, with 15 bases between them. In germline, CDR1 is LGHNA, CDR2 YSLEER.